This T cell receptor (beta chain) was captured by sequencing in a study of regulatory T cells in long-lasting Graves disease. Points from the study as a whole: Comparison showed that persistent patients shared more public clonotypes (about 3,000) than new patients (about 970).

The time point: newly diagnosed GD, antithyroid drugs for less than 3 months. RNA from PBMCs was the source of the TCR library. Arm-PCR of CDR3 regions and iRepertoire HTBI primers were the basis on which TCR beta libraries were built. TCRdb reprocessed the multiplex PCR reads via MiXCR and lists one record per CDR3 protein. In the table there are 520,000 or so distinct CDR3 sequences, 12% of which are singletons. Concerning this clonotype: What it recognizes is unknown.

Germline V lookup: CDR1 MNHNS, CDR2 SASEGT. This CDR3 is built from 15 residues. V was trimmed by 6 bases and J by 0 bases, leaving 9 bases between them. This sample also belongs to another study, concerning T cells in Graves' hyperthyroidism and ophthalmopathy. From that paper: Patients with uncontrolled infections, other autoimmune diseases, pregnancy or lactation were excluded. Together with thyroid ultrasound, orbital computed tomography, serum thyroxine and TRAb, clinical symptoms were used for diagnoses.

The TCR originated in a woman in her 30s with Graves disease. This chain connects TRBV6-1 to TRBJ2-6; D call uncertain. Source: peripheral blood mononuclear cells (PBMCs), taken at new diagnosis, from a patient treated with antithyroid drugs. CDR3 nucleotide sequence: TGTGCCAGCAGCTCCCCCCCCTCTGGGGCCAACGTCCTGACTTTC. Translating it yields CASSSPPSGANVLTF.